The clone carrying this TCR beta chain was recorded many times. The CDR3 extends over 14 amino acids. Germline CDR1 reads KGHSH; CDR2 reads LQKENI. V was trimmed by 3 bases and J by 4 bases, leaving 13 bases between them. TRAV and TRBV primers primed cDNA for both TCRalpha and TCRbeta. Over roughly 20 PCR cycles, TCRs were amplified from a constant-region primer and V-primer adapter. TCRdb itself ran the reads through MiXCR, one entry per CDR3 protein. The table records tens of thousands of distinct CDR3 sequences, more than 7.5% of them present only once. This specimen comes from a study of low-dose radiotherapy and immunotherapy resistance in tumors. This sample's time point: before trial treatment. Advanced solid tumors lacking tumor-infiltrating lymphocytes were present in eligible patients.

The sequence was collected from a male donor with prostate cancer. The input for sequencing was PBMCs, taken before treatment. V usage is TRBV18 and J usage is TRBJ2-7, with D possibly TRBD2 on 6 matching bases. For the CDR3, the DNA is TGTGCCAGCTCACCGCGGGGCATAGGATACGAGCAGTACTTC. Its translation is CASSPRGIGYEQYF.